This T cell receptor (beta chain) appears in the sequencing data of a study of T cell repertoires in cytomegalovirus infection. At the level of the study: CMV infection plus the matching HLA type was flagged by public TCR beta signatures. Findings of the study overall: Cumulative frequency of public TCR beta families picked out carriers of CMV plus the relevant HLA. It was HLA-C-restricted CMV-specific TCR beta clonotypes that dominated the response ex vivo.

This clonotype was seen a few times. What it recognizes is unknown. Using its own MiXCR run on the reads, TCRdb lists one record per CDR3 protein. The sample yields some 120,000 distinct CDR3 sequences, 10% seen once. Trimming pared 2 bases from V and 4 bases from J, leaving 9 bases between. From germline, CDR1 is SGHNT and CDR2 YYREEE (reference sequence). This CDR3 has 13 amino acids. Sequences were obtained from PBMCs, sequenced either directly or after in vitro stimulation (not recorded which). The sequence was collected from a human donor in good health (CMV status not recorded). Some clones in this sample may be carry-over from other donors' samples. The gene calls are TRBV5-4 and TRBJ1-1; D not resolved. The CDR3 loop reads CASSFGERTEAFF. CDR3 sequence (DNA): TGTGCCAGCAGCTTCGGGGAGCGCACTGAAGCTTTCTTT.